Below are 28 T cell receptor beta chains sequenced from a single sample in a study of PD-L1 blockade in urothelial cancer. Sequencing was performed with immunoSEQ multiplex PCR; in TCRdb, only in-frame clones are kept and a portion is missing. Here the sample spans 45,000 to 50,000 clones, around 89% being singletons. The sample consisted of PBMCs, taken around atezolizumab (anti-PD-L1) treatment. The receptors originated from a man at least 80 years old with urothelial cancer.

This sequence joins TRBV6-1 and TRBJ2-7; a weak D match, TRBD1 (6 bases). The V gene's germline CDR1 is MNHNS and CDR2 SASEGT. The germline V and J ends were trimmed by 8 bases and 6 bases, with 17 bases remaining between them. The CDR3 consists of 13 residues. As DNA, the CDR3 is TGTGCCAGCCGACAGGTATTTTCGGGCGAGCAGTACTTC. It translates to CASRQVFSGEQYF.

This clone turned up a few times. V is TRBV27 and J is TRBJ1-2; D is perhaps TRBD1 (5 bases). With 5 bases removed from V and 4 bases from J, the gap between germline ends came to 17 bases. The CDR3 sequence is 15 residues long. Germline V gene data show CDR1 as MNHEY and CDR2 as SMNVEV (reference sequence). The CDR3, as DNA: TGTGCCAGCAGTGCCCTCAAGGGGCTCGGCTATGGCTACACCTTC. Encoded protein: CASSALKGLGYGYTF.

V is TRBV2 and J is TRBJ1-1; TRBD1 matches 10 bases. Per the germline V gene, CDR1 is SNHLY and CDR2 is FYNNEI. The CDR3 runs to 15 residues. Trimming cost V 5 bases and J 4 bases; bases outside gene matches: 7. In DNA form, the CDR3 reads TGTGCCAGCAGTTCTCCGGACAGGGGGAGCACTGAAGCTTTCTTT. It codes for CASSSPDRGSTEAFF.

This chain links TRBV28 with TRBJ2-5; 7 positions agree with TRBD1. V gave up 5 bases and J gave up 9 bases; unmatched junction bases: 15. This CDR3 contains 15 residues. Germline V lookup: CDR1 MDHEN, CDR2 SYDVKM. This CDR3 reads CASSLRDSHPRAQYF. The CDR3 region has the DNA TGTGCCAGCAGTCTTAGGGACAGCCACCCCAGGGCCCAGTACTTC.

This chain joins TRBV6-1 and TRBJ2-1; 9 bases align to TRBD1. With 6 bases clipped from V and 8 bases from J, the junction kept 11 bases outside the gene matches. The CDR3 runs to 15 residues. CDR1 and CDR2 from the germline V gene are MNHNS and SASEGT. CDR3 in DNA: TGTGCCAGCAGCAGACCGGGACAGGGAATCTATGAGCAGTTCTTC. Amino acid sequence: CASSRPGQGIYEQFF.

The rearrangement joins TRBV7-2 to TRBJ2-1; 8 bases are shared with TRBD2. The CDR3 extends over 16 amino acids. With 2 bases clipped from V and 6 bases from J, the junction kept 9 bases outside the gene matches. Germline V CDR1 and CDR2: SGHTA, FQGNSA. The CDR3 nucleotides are TGTGCCAGCAGCTTATTCGGGGGAAGCGGGGGCAATGAGCAGTTCTTC. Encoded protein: CASSLFGGSGGNEQFF.

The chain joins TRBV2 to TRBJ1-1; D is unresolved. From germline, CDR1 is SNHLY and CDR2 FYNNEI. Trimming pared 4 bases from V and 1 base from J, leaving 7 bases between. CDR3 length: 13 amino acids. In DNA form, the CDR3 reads TGTGCCAGCAGTGTGGAGGGGAACACTGAAGCTTTCTTT. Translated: CASSVEGNTEAFF. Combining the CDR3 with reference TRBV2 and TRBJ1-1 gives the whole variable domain EPEVTQTPSHQVTQMGQEVILRCVPISNHLYFYWYRQILGQKVEFLVSFYNNEISEKSEIFDDQFSVERPDGSNFTLKIRSTKLEDSAMYFCASSVEGNTEAFFGQGTRLTVV.

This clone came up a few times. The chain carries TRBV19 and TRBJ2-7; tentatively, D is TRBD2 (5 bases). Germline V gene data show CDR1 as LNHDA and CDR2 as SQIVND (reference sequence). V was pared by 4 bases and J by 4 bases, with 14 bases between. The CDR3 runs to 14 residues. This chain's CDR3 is CASSNPGYTYEQYF. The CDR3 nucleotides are TGTGCCAGTAGTAACCCGGGGTATACGTACGAGCAGTACTTC.

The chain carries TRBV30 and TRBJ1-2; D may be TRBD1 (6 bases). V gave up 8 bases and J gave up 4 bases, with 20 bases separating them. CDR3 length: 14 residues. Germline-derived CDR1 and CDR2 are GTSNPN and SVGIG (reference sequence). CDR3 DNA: TGTGCCGGCGCAGGGTTGGGGGCTGCCTATGGCTACACCTTC. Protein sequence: CAGAGLGAAYGYTF.

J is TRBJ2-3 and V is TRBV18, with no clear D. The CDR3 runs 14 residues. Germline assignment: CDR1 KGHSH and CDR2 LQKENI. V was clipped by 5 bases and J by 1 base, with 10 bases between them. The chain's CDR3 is CASSSTTGTDTQYF. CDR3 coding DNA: TGTGCCAGCTCATCCACCACTGGCACAGATACGCAGTATTTT. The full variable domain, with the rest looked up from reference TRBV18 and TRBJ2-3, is NAGVMQNPRHLVRRRGQEARLRCSPMKGHSHVYWYRQLPEEGLKFMVYLQKENIIDESGMPKERFSAEFPKEGPSILRIQQVVRGDSAAYFCASSSTTGTDTQYFGPGTRLTVL.

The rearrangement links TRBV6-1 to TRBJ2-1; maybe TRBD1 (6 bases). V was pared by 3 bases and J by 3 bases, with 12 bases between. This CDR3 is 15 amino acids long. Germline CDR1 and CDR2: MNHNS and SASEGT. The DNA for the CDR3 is TGTGCCAGCAGTGACCCCCAGGGGCACTACAATGAGCAGTTCTTC. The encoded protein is CASSDPQGHYNEQFF.

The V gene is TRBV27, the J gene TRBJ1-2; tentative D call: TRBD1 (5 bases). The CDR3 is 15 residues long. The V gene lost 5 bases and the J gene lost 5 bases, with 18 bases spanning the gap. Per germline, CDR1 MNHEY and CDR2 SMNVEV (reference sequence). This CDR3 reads CASSAREGLGYGYTF. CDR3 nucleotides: TGTGCCAGCAGTGCCAGGGAGGGCCTAGGATATGGCTACACCTTC.

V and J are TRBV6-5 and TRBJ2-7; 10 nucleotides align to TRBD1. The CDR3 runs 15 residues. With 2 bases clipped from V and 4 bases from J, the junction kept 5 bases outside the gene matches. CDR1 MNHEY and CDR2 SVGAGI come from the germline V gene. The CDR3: CASSYAGTGVYEQYF. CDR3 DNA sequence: TGTGCCAGCAGTTACGCCGGGACAGGGGTTTACGAGCAGTACTTC.

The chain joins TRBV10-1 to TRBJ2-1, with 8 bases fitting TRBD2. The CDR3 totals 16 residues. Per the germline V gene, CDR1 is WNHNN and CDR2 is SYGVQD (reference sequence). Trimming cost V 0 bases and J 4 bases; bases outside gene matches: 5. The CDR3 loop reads CASSESASGYYNEQFF. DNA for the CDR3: TGCGCCAGCAGTGAGTCTGCTAGCGGGTATTACAATGAGCAGTTCTTC.

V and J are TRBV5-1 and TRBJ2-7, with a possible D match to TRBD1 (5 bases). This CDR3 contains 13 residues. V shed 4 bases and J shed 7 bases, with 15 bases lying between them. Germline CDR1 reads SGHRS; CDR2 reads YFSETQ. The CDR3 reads CASSPSGLGEQYF. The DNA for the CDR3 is TGCGCCAGCAGCCCATCAGGGTTAGGGGAGCAGTACTTC.

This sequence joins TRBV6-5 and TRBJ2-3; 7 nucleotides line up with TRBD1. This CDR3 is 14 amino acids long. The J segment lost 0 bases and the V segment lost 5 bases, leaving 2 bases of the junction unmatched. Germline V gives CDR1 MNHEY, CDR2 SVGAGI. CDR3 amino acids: CASSIRGSTDTQYF. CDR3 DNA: TGTGCCAGCAGTATCAGGGGGAGCACAGATACGCAGTATTTT.

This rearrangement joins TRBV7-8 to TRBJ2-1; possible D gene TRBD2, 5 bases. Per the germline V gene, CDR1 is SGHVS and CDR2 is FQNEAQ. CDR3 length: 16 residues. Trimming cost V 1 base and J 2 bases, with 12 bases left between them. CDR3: CASSLEVGETYNEQFF. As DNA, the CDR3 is TGTGCCAGCAGCTTAGAAGTGGGAGAGACCTACAATGAGCAGTTCTTC.

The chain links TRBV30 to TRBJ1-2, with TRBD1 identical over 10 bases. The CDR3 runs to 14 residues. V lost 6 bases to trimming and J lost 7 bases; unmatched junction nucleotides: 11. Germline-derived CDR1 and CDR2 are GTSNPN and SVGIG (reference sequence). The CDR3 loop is CACFPGTGDGGYTF. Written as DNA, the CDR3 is TGTGCCTGCTTCCCCGGGACAGGGGATGGTGGCTACACCTTC.

Here the CDR3 DNA reads TGTGCCAGCAGTTCAATACAGGGCATTGACTCTGGGGCCAACGTCCTGACTTTC. It is translated as CASSSIQGIDSGANVLTF. The chain links TRBV27 to TRBJ2-6, with D perhaps TRBD1 (6 bases). Germline CDR1 is MNHEY and CDR2 is SMNVEV (reference sequence). The CDR3 loop spans 18 amino acids. Trimming stripped 4 bases from V and 0 bases from J, with 16 bases between.

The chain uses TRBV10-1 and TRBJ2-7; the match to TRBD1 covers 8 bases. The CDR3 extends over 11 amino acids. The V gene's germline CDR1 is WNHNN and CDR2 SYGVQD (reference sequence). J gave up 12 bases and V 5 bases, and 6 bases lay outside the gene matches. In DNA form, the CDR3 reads TGCGCCAGCAGTCTACAGGGGGTTCTGTACTTC. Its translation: CASSLQGVLYF.

This chain's CDR3 is CASSETSGSSGYNEQFF. As DNA, the CDR3 is TGTGCCAGCAGCGAAACTAGCGGGAGTTCGGGTTACAATGAGCAGTTCTTC. The chain couples TRBV7-2 to TRBJ2-1, with 11 bases lining up with TRBD2. The J segment lost 4 bases and the V segment lost 5 bases, leaving 10 bases of the junction unmatched. Germline values: CDR1 SGHTA, CDR2 FQGNSA. This CDR3 has 17 residues.

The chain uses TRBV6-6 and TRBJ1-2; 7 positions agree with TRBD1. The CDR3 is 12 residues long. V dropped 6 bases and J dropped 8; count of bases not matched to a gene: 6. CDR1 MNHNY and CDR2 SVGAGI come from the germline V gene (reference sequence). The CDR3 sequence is CASSYGQEGYTF. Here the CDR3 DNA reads TGTGCCAGCAGCTACGGACAGGAAGGCTACACCTTC.

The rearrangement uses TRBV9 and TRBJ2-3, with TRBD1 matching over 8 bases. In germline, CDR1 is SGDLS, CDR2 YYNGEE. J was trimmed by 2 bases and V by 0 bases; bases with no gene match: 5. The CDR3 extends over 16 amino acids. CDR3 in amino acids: CASSVGTGSTTDTQYF. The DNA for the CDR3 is TGTGCCAGCAGCGTAGGGACAGGGTCTACCACAGATACGCAGTATTTT. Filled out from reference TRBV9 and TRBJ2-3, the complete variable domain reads DSGVTQTPKHLITATGQRVTLRCSPRSGDLSVYWYQQSLDQGLQFLIQYYNGEERAKGNILERFSAQQFPDLHSELNLSSLELGDSALYFCASSVGTGSTTDTQYFGPGTRLTVL.

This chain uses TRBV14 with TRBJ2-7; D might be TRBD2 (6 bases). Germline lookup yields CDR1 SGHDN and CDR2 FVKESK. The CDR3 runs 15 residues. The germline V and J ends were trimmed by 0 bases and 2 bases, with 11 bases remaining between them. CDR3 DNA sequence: TGTGCCAGCAGCCAAGACCTCGGGAGAACCTACGAGCAGTACTTC. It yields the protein CASSQDLGRTYEQYF.

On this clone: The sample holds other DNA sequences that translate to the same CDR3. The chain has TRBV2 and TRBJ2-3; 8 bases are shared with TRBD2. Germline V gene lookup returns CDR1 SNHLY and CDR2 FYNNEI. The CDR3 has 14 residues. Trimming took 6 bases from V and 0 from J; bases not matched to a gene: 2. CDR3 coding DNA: TGTGCCAGCAGGCTAGCGGGTAGCACAGATACGCAGTATTTT. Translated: CASRLAGSTDTQYF.

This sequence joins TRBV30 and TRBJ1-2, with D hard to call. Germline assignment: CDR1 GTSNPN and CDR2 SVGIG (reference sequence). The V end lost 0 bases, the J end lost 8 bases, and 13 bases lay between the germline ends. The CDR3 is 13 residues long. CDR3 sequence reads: CAWSVGGNSGYTF. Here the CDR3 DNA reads TGTGCCTGGAGTGTAGGCGGGAATTCCGGCTACACCTTC.

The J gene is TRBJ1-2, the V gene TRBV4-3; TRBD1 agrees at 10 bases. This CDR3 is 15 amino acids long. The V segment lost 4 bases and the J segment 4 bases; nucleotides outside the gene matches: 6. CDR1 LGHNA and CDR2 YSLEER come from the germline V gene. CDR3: CASSLGQGESYGYTF. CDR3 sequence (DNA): TGCGCCAGCAGCCTTGGACAGGGGGAATCCTATGGCTACACCTTC.

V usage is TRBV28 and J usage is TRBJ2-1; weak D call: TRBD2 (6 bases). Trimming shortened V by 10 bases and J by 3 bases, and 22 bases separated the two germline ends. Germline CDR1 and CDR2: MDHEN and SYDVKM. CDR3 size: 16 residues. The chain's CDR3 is CATLNAFRGIYNEQFF. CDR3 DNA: TGTGCCACCCTGAACGCGTTTCGGGGGATCTACAATGAGCAGTTCTTC. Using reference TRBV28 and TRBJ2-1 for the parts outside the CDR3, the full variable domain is DVKVTQSSRYLVKRTGEKVFLECVQDMDHENMFWYRQDPGLGLRLIYFSYDVKMKEKGDIPEGYSVSREKKERFSLILESASTNQTSMYLCATLNAFRGIYNEQFFGPGTRLTVL.